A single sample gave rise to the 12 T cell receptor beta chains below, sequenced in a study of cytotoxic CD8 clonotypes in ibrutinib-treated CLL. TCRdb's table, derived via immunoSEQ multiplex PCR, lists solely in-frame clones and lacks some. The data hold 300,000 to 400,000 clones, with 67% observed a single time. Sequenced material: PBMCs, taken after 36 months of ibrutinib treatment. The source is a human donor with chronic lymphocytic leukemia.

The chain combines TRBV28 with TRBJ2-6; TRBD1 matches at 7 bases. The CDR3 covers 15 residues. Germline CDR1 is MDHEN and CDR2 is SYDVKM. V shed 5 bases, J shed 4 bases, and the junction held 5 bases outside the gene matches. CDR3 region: CASSVTGVGANVLTF. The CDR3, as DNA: TGTGCCAGCAGTGTCACAGGGGTCGGGGCCAACGTCCTGACTTTC.

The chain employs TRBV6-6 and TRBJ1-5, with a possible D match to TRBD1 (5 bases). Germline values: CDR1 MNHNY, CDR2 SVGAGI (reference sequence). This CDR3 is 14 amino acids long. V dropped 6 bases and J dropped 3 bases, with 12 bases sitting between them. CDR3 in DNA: TGTGCCAGCAGCGACCCAGGGTTCAATCAGCCCCAGCATTTT. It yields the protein CASSDPGFNQPQHF.

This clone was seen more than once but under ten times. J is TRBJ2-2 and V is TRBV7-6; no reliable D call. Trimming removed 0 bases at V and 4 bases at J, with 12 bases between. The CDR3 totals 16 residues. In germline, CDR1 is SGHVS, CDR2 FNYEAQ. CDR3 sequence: CASSLASLGSTGELFF. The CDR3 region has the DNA TGTGCCAGCAGCTTAGCGAGCCTGGGGTCCACCGGGGAGCTGTTTTTT.

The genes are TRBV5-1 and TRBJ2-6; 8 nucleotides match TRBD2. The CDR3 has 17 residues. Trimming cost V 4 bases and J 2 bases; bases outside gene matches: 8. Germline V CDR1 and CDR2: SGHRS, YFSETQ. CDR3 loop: CASSRGLGGTGANVLTF. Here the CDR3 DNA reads TGCGCCAGCAGCCGGGGACTAGGAGGGACTGGGGCCAACGTCCTGACTTTC.

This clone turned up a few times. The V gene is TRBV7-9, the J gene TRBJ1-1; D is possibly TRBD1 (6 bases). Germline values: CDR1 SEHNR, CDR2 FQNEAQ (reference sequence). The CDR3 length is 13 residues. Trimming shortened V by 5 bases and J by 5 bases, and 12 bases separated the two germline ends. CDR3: CASSRGQTTEAFF. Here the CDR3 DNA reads TGTGCCAGCAGCCGCGGACAGACAACTGAAGCTTTCTTT. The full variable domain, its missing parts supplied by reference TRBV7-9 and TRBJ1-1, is DTGVSQNPRHKITKRGQNVTFRCDPISEHNRLYWYRQTLGQGPEFLTYFQNEAQLEKSRLLSDRFSAERPKGSFSTLEIQRTEQGDSAMYLCASSRGQTTEAFFGQGTRLTVV.

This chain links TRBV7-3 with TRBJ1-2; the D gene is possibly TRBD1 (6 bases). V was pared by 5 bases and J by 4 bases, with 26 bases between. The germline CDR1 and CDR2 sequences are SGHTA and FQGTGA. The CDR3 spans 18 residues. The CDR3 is CASSPTVRGEGVGYGYTF. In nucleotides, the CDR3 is TGTGCCAGCAGCCCAACCGTTCGGGGGGAGGGGGTCGGCTATGGCTACACCTTC.

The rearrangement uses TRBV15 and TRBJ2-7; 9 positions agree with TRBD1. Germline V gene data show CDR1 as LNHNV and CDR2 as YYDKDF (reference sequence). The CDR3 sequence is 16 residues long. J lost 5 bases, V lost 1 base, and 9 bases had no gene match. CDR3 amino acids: CATSRARDRVSNEQYF. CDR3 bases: TGTGCCACCAGCAGAGCCCGGGACAGGGTATCTAACGAGCAGTACTTC.

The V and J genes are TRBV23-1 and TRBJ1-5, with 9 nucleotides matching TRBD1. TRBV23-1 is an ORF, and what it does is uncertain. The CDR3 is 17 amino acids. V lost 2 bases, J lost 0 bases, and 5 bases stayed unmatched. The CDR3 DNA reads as TGCGCCAGCAGTCAAGGACAGGGGACGTATAGCAATCAGCCCCAGCATTTT. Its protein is CASSQGQGTYSNQPQHF.

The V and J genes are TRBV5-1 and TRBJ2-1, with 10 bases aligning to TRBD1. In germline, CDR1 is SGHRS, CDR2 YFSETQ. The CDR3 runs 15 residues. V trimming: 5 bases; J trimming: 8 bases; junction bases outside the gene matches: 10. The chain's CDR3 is CASRRGQGFTDEQFF. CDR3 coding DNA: TGCGCCAGCAGACGGGGACAGGGGTTCACGGATGAGCAGTTCTTC.

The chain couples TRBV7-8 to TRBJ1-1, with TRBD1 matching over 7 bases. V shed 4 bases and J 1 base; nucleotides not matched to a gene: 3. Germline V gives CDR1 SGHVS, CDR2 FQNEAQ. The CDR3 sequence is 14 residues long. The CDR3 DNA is TGTGCCAGCAGCTATGACAGGGCGAACACTGAAGCTTTCTTT. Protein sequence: CASSYDRANTEAFF.

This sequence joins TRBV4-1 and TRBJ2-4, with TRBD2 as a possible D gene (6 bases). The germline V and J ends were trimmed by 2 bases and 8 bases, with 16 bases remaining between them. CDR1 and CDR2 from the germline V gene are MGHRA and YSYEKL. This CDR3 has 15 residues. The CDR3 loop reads CASSQLPLGGDIQYF. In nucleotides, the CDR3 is TGCGCCAGCAGCCAACTACCCCTAGGAGGGGACATTCAGTACTTC.

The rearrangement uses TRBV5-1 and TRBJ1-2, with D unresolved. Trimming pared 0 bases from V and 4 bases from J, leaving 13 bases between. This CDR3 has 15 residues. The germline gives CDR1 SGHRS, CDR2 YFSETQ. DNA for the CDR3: TGCGCCAGCAGCTTGGACCAGACTAGGCTCTATGGCTACACCTTC. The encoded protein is CASSLDQTRLYGYTF.